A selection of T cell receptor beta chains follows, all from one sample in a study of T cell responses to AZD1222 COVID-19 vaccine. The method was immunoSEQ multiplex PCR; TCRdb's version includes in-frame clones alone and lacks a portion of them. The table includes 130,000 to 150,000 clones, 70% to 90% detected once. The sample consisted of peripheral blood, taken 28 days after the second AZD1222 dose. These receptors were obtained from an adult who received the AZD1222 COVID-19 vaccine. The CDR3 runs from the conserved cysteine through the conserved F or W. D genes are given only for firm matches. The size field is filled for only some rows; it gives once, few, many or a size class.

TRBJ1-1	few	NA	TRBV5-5	TGTGCCAGCAGGAGAGCGGGCCTATCACGTGAAGCTTTCTTT	CASRRAGLSREAFF
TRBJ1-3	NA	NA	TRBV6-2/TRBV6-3	TGTGCCAGCAACCCGGGACCGCAATGGGACACCATATATTTT	CASNPGPQWDTIYF
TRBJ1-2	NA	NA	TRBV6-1	TGTGCCAGCAGTGAGGTCTTTGGCTACACCTTC	CASSEVFGYTF
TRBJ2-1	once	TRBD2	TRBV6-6	TGTGCCAGCCTGGGACTAGCGGGAGACAATGAGCAGTTCTTC	CASLGLAGDNEQFF
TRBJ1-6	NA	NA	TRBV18	TGTGCCAGCTCCGTAATACAGGGTGGCGATTCACCCCTCCACTTT	CASSVIQGGDSPLHF
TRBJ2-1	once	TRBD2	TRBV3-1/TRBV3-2	TGTGCCAGCAGCCTACCCTGGAGCGGGATAGATGAGCAGTTCTTC	CASSLPWSGIDEQFF
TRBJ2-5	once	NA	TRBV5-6	TGTGCCAGCAGCCTCTTCTGGGCCCAAGAGACCCAGTACTTC	CASSLFWAQETQYF
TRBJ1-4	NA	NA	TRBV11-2	TGTGCCAGCAGCCCGGGAGCTGCAACTAATGAAAAACTGTTTTTT	CASSPGAATNEKLFF
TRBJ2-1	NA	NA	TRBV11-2	TGTGCCAGCAGCCAAACCTCGTACGGTGAGCAGTTCTTC	CASSQTSYGEQFF
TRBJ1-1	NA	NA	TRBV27	TGTGCCAGCAGCCCTGGGTCCGTGAACACTGAAGCTTTCTTT	CASSPGSVNTEAFF
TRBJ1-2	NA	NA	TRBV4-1	TGCGCCAGCAGCCAACCTCCAAGGGTAGAGGGAGGCTACACCTTC	CASSQPPRVEGGYTF
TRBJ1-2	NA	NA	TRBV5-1	TGCGCCAGCAGCTTGGGAGGGTACCGGGATGGCTACACCTTC	CASSLGGYRDGYTF
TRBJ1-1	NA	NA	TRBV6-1	TGTGCCAGCAGTGAAGTGGGAGGCACTGAAGCTTTCTTT	CASSEVGGTEAFF
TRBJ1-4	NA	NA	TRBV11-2	TGTGCCAGCAGCTCCGGACAATATAATGAAAAACTGTTTTTT	CASSSGQYNEKLFF
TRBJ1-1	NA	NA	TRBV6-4	TGTGCCAGCAGTGCCCAGGGGATGAACACTGAAGCTTTCTTT	CASSAQGMNTEAFF
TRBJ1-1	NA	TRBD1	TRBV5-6	TGTGCCAGCAGTTTCGGAACAGGGGGCCAGGAAGCTTTCTTT	CASSFGTGGQEAFF
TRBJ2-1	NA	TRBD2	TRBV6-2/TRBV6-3	TGTGCCAGCAGTTCCCGAGTACTAGCGGGATTTTCCTACAATGAGCAGTTCTTC	CASSSRVLAGFSYNEQFF
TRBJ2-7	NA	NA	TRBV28	TGTGCCAGCAGTTTCCCCGGACAGTCTGGGGTCCACGTGGGTACTTACGAGCAGTACTTC	CASSFPGQSGVHVGTYEQYF
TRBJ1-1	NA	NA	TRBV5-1	TGCGCCAGCAGCAAATTCCAGGGGAGGGTCACTGAAGCTTTCTTT	CASSKFQGRVTEAFF
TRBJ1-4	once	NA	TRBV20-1	TGCAGTGTAGGCAGGAATGAAAAACTGTTTTTT	CSVGRNEKLFF
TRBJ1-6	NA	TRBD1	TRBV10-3	TGTGCCATCAGCCAGTCGACAGGGTCGGGTAATTCACCCCTCCACTTT	CAISQSTGSGNSPLHF
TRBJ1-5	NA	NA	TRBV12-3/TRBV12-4	TGTGCCAGCAGACCCGCGGGTCAGCCCCAGCATTTT	CASRPAGQPQHF
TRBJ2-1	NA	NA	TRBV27	TGTGCCAGCAGTTGGTTCCAGGGCAGTGAGCAGTTCTTC	CASSWFQGSEQFF
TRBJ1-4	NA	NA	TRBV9	TGTGCCAGCAGCGTAGAAGAGGTCGGCAATAAGTTTTTT	CASSVEEVGNKFF
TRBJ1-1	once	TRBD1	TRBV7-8	TGTGCCAGCAGCTTAAGGGACAGGGACACTGAAGCTTTCTTT	CASSLRDRDTEAFF
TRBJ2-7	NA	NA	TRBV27	TGTGCCAGCACGGAGAGAGGGGCCGCGGGTCACTACGAGCAGTACTTC	CASTERGAAGHYEQYF
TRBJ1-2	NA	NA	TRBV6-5	TGTGCCAGCAGTTACTCGAGCCTGAATTATGGCTACACCTTC	CASSYSSLNYGYTF
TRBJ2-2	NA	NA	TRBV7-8	TGTGCCAGCAGCTTACCCAGGATCGGCGCCGGGGAGCTGTTTTTT	CASSLPRIGAGELFF
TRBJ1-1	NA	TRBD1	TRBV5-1	TGCGCCAGCAGCTTGGAAGGGACAGGGGGCACTGAAGCTTTCTTT	CASSLEGTGGTEAFF
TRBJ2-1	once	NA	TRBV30	TGTGCCTGGAGTGCGTCGGGGACTGAGCAGTTCTTC	CAWSASGTEQFF
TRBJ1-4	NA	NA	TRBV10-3	TGTGCCATCAGTGAGTCGGGCACGAATGAAAAACTGTTTTTT	CAISESGTNEKLFF
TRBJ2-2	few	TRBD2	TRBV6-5	TGTGCCAGCAGTTACTCAGCGGGGGCGAACACCGGGGAGCTGTTTTTT	CASSYSAGANTGELFF
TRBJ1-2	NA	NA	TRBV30	TGTGCCTGGAGTCAAGGACACAACTATGGCTACACCTTC	CAWSQGHNYGYTF
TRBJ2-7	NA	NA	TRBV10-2	TGCGCCAGCAGTGAGTCCAACCGGGGGTACGAGCAGTACTTC	CASSESNRGYEQYF
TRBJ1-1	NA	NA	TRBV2	TGTGCCAGCAGGGCCGCCAGGGACTTCACTGAAGCTTTCTTT	CASRAARDFTEAFF
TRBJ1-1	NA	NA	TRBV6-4	TGTGCCAGCAGTGAGCAAGAGAACACTGAAGCTTTCTTT	CASSEQENTEAFF
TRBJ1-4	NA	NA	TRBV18	TGTGCCAGCTCACCGACGACACTTACTAATGAAAAACTGTTTTTT	CASSPTTLTNEKLFF
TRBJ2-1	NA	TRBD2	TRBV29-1	TGCAGCGTTGATAATGCGGGGGGGAATGAGCAGTTCTTC	CSVDNAGGNEQFF
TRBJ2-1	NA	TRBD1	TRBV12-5	TGTGCTAGTGGATCCGGACAGGGGGTCAGTGATGAGCAGTTCTTC	CASGSGQGVSDEQFF
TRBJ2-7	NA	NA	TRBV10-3	TGTGCCATCAGCGGACTGCTATCCTACGAGCAGTACTTC	CAISGLLSYEQYF
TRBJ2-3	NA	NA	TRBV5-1	TGCGCCAGCAGCTTGACAGGGAGCACAGATACGCAGTATTTT	CASSLTGSTDTQYF
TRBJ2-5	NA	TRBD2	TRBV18	TGTGCCAGCTCCCTTCGGGAGGGCTCGGGAGAGACCCAGTACTTC	CASSLREGSGETQYF
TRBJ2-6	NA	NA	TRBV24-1	TGTGCCACCGCAAGCGCTGGGGCCAACGTCCTGACTTTC	CATASAGANVLTF
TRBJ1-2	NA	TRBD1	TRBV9	TGTGCCAGCAGCGCCCGACAGGGGGCGCGGTATGGCTACACCTTC	CASSARQGARYGYTF
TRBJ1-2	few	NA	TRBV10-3	TGTGCCATCTCAACGGCGATCTATGGCTACACCTTC	CAISTAIYGYTF
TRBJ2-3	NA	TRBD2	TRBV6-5	TGTGCCAGCAGAGAGGGCGGGAGCCCTGATACGCAGTATTTT	CASREGGSPDTQYF
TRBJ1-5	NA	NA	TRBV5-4	TGTGCCAGCAGCGCAGGGGATCAGCCCCAGCATTTT	CASSAGDQPQHF
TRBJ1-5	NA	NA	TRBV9	TGTGCCAGCAGCGTAGAACCTCTAGCTCAGCCCCAGCATTTT	CASSVEPLAQPQHF
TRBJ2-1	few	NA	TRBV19	TGTGCCAGTAGTATGATTTCCGATGATCTTTCGCGGAATGAGCAGTTCTTC	CASSMISDDLSRNEQFF
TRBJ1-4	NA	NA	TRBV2	TGTGCCAGCTCAACGATTCCTGGGGCTAATGAAAAACTGTTTTTT	CASSTIPGANEKLFF
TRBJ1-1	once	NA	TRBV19	TGTGCCAGTAGTATGGGCGTCGGGAACACTGAAGCTTTCTTT	CASSMGVGNTEAFF
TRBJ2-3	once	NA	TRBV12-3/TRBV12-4	TGTGCCAGCAGTTTCGTCGGTACGCAGTATTTT	CASSFVGTQYF